This TCR beta chain was recorded in a study of pediatric ulcerative colitis. In the study overall: Most patients had pancolitis, and two had left-sided colitis. Findings of the study overall: Clonal expansions reduced rectal repertoire diversity in acute severe colitis. All ulcerative colitis patients, but no controls, carried two rectal clonotypes.

Worth noting for this clone: Its antigen is currently unknown.

During colonoscopy, one to two rectal pinch biopsies were collected. Germline V gene data show CDR1 as DFQATT and CDR2 as SNEGSKA (reference sequence). The CDR3 contains 11 residues. V trimming: 6 bases; J trimming: 8 bases; junction bases outside the gene matches: 5. Each sample received Survey-level depth of up to 500,000 reads. This table comes from immunoSEQ multiplex PCR, and its TCRdb copy is limited to in-frame clones, with some not included. The sample has 45,000 to 55,000 clones, around 79% seen once. V gene TRBV20-1 combines with J gene TRBJ1-2; TRBD1 matches at 8 bases. The sample consisted of gut tissue. This TCR derives from a girl aged 5 to 17 with moderate ulcerative colitis. This CDR3 reads CSALTGEGYTF. CDR3 coding DNA: TGCAGTGCGCTGACAGGGGAAGGCTACACCTTC.